The following is a T cell receptor beta chain sequence with its context. From germline, CDR1 is MDHEN and CDR2 SYDVKM. The CDR3 is made up of 15 amino acids. Between the trimmed V and J ends, which lost 5 bases and 3 bases, there was a span of 17 bases. These data come from a study of STAT5B mutations in CD4+ large granular lymphocyte leukemia. The data were produced by immunoSEQ multiplex PCR, yet TCRdb's version contains in-frame clones alone and is incomplete. The data contain 4,600 or so clones, about 82% of them singletons. The genes are TRBV28 and TRBJ2-7, with no clear D. Input material: PBMCs. This TCR was recovered from a man aged 70-80 years with CD4+ T-cell large granular lymphocyte leukemia. CDR3 residues: CASSPHNGIIYEQYF. CDR3 nucleotides: TGTGCCAGCAGTCCGCACAACGGCATCATCTACGAGCAGTACTTC.